This TCR beta chain was captured in a study of blood T cell repertoires in COVID-19. Across the whole study: Sources were T cells, B-cell-depleted T cells, or PBMCs; the material itself was cDNA or gDNA.

This table comes from immunoSEQ multiplex PCR, and its TCRdb copy is limited to in-frame clones, with some not included. The sample shows roughly 500,000 clones, 89% of them seen only once. This clone was counted between two and nine times. This CDR3 has 19 residues. The V gene is TRBV21-1, the J gene TRBJ2-1; no check of the table's D call, TRBD2, against the DNA was made. TRBV21-1 is flagged as a pseudogene. The sequenced material came from peripheral blood. The source is a man between 18 and 29 years old with COVID-19, enrolled during active disease. CDR3 DNA: TGTGCCAGCAGCGTAGAGGGGACACCTAAAGGGGAGGTAGAGCGGGGAAGGCTCTTC. Amino acids: CASSVEGTPKGEVERGRLF.